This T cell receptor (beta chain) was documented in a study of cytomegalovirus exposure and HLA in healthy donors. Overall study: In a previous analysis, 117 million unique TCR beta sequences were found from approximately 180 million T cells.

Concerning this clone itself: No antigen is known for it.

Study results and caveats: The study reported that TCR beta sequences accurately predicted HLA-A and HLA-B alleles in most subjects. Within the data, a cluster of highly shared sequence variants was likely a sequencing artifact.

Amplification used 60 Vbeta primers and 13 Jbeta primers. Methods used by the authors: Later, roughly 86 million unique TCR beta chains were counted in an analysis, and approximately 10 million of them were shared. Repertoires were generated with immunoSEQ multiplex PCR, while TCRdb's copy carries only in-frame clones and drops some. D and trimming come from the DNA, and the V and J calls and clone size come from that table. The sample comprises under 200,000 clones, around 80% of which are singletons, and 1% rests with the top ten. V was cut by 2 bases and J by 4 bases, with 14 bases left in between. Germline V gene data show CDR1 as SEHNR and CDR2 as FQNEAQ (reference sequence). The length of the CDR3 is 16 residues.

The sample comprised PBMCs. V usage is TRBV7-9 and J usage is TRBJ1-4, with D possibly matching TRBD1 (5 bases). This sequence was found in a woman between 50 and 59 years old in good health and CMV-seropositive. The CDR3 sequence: CASSLWSREGNEKLFF. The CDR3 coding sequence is TGTGCCAGCAGCTTATGGTCCAGGGAAGGTAATGAAAAACTGTTTTTT. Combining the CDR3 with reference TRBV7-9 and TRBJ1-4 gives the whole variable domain DTGVSQNPRHKITKRGQNVTFRCDPISEHNRLYWYRQTLGQGPEFLTYFQNEAQLEKSRLLSDRFSAERPKGSFSTLEIQRTEQGDSAMYLCASSLWSREGNEKLFFGSGTQLSVL.